Below, one T cell receptor (beta chain) is given with its context. The sample is drawn from a study of control samples from healthy donors and cancer patients. Profiled with immunoSEQ multiplex PCR; TCRdb holds only in-frame clones, not every one. The sample yields roughly 130,000 clones, approximately 91% seen once. V shed 5 bases, J shed 0 bases, and the junction held 6 bases outside the gene matches. Germline CDR1 SGHDN, CDR2 FVKESK. The CDR3 runs to 16 residues. Source material: blood. This chain joins TRBV14 and TRBJ2-3; 9 nucleotides match TRBD1. This TCR came from a middle-aged man in good health. CDR3 sequence (DNA): TGTGCCAGCAGCTATAGGACAGGGGTGAGCACAGATACGCAGTATTTT. It specifies CASSYRTGVSTDTQYF.